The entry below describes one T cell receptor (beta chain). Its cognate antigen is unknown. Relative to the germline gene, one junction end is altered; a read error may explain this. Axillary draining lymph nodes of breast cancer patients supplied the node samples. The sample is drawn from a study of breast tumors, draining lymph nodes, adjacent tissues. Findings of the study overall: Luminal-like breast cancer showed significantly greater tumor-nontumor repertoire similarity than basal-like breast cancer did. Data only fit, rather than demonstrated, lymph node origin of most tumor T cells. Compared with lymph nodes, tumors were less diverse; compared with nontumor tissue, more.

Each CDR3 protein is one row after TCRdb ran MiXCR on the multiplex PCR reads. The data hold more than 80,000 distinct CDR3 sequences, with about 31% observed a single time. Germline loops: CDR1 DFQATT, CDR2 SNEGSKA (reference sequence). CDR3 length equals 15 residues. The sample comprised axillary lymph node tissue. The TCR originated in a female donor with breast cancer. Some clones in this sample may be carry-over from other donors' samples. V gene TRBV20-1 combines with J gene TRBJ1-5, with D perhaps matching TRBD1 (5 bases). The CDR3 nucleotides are TGCAGTGCTAGAGCCCTCGGGGCAGGGACTCAGTCCCAACATTTT. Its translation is CSARALGAGTQSQHF.